This TCR beta chain was recovered during a study of blood T cell repertoires in COVID-19 (dated by TCRdb to about 2020). Some background on the complete study: Samples from collaborators originated in the United States, Italy and Spain and spanned both the acute and convalescent phases of COVID-19. Deeply sampled blood TCRbeta repertoires from subjects exposed to, actively infected with, or recovered from COVID-19 were included in the dataset. HLA class I and class II types, where available, came from metadata supplied by the sample provider rather than from assay-based typing. The samples were drawn from two sources: the first 160 participants of the ongoing ImmuneRACE study, and fewer than 1,500 subjects contributed by 6 global collaborators. The repertoires were released in a freely available public database meant as a resource for research on the immune response to SARS-CoV-2. The material from the prospective study consisted of cDNA or gDNA derived from T cells, B-cell-depleted T cells, or PBMCs. Nearly every sample came with metadata listing a de-identified subject ID, COVID-19 status, age in years and sex.

In its sample, this clone was seen once. What antigen it recognizes has not been identified. Within one base of it there is no much larger clone, and no base qualities were kept. From the cysteine up to the phenylalanine, the CDR3 has a length of 13 residues. The entry retains the CDR3 DNA only, 39 bases that are in frame from base 1. V and J are truncated by 2 bases and 6 bases respectively, leaving an intervening sequence of 9 bases. Taken from the germline V gene, the CDR1 and CDR2 loops are SNHLY and FYNNEI. Broader findings and caveats from the paper: The quantity of clinical and demographic metadata differed by source and by participant and was supplied without curation.

TCRbeta CDR3 regions were amplified from genomic DNA by means of the immunoSEQ Assay, a bias-controlled multiplex PCR. The authors' pipeline ran thus. The number of nucleated cells in each sample was estimated by amplification of reference gene primers within the assay. To quantify the absolute abundance of each unique TCRbeta CDR3 rearrangement, sequence reads were collapsed and filtered. For each sample, productive Simpson clonality was calculated as the square root of Simpson's diversity index over productive rearrangements. TCRdb provides this immuneACCESS table in a form limited to in-frame rearrangements. Some clones are lacking; in checked studies, under half of them reflect an unresolved V gene, and why the rest are absent is not known. The V and J calls and clone size were taken over from that table, and D and trimming were inferred from the DNA. This sample gives more than 150,000 clones in total; around 94% of them show up just once. The ten largest clones capture about 0.76% of the sample.

One collaborating source in Seattle enrolled patients while the patients were actively infected and followed the patients over time throughout the course of disease. The collaborating institutions used their own protocols to collect whole blood in K2EDTA tubes. Collaborator samples were shipped for TCRbeta analysis as frozen whole blood, isolated PBMCs, or DNA extracted from either sample type. The sample consisted of peripheral blood. The source of this sequence is a man aged 25 to 40 with COVID-19, enrolled during active disease. The rearranged segments are TRBV2 and TRBJ2-3; TRBD2 is a weak D gene call, 5 bases matching. The nucleotide sequence is TGTGCCAGCAGTGAACTAGCTTTTGATACGCAGTATTTT. Translated, it gives CASSELAFDTQYF.